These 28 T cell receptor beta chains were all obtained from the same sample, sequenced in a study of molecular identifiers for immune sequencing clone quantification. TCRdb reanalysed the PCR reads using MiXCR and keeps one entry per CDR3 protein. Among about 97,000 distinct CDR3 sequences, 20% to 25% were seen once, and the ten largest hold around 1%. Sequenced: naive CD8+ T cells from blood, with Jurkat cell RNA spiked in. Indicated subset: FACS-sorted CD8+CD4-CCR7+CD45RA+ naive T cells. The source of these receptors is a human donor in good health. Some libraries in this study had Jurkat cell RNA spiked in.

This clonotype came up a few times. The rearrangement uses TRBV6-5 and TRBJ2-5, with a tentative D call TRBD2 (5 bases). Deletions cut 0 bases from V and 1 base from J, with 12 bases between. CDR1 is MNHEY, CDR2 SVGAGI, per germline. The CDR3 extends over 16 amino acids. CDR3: CASSYSGGLRQETQYF. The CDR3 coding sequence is TGTGCCAGCAGTTACTCGGGCGGACTCCGCCAAGAGACCCAGTACTTC.

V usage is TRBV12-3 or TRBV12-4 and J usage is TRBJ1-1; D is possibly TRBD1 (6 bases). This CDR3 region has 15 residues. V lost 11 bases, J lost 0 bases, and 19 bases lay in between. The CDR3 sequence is CAAGIETGLNTEAFF. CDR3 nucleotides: TGTGCCGCAGGAATAGAGACAGGACTGAACACTGAAGCTTTCTTT.

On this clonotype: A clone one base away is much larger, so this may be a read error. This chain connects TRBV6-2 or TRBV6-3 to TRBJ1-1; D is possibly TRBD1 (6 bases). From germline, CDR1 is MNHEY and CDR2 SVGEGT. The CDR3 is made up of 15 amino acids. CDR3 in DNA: TGTGTCAGCAGTCAACAGGGTTTGTTCCACACTGAAGCTTTCTTT. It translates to CVSSQQGLFHTEAFF.

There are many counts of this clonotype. CDR3 bases: TGTGCCAGCAGCTCGGGACGGGGGACCTACGAGCAGTACTTC. Translated, it gives CASSSGRGTYEQYF. J is TRBJ2-7 and V is TRBV7-6, with D possibly matching TRBD2 (6 bases). The germline CDR1 and CDR2 sequences are SGHVS and FNYEAQ. Trimming took 4 bases from V and 2 from J, leaving 12 bases between them. The CDR3 sequence is 14 residues long.

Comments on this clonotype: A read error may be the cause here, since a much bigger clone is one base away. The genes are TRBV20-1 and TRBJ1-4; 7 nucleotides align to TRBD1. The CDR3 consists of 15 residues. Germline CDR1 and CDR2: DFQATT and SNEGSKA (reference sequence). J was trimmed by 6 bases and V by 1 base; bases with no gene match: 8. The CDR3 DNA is TGCAGTGCTAGAGGGGGGACAGCGGTGGATGAAAAACTGTTTTTT. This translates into CSARGGTAVDEKLFF.

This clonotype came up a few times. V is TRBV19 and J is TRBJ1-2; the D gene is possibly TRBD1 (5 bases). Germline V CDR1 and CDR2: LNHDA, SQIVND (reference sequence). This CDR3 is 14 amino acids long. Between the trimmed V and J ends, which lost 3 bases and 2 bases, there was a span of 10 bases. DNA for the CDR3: TGTGCCAGTAGTATTTTTGAGGGGAACTATGGCTACACCTTC. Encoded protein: CASSIFEGNYGYTF.

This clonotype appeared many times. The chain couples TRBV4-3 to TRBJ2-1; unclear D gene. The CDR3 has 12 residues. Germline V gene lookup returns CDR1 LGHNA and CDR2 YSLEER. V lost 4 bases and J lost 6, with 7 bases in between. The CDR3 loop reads CASSPARNEQFF. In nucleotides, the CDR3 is TGCGCCAGCAGCCCCGCCCGCAATGAGCAGTTCTTC.

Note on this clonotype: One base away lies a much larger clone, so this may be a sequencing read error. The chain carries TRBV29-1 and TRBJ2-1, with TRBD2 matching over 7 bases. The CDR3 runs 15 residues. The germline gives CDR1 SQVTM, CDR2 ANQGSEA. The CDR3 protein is CSVEDGEGAYSEQFF. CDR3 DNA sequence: TGCAGCGTTGAAGATGGGGAGGGAGCCTACAGTGAGCAGTTCTTC.

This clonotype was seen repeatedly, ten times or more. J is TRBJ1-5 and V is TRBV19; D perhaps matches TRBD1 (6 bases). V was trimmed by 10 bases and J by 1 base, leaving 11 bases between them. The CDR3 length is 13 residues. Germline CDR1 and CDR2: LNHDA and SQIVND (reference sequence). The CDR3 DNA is TGTGCCACCGCAGGGACAAGCAATCAGCCCCAGCATTTT. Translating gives CATAGTSNQPQHF.

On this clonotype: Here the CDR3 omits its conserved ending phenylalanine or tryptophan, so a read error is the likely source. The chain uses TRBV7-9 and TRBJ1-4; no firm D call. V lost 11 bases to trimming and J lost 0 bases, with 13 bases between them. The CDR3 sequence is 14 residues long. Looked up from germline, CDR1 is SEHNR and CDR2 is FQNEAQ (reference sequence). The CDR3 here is CAPTPYATNEKLFS. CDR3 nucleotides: TGTGCCCCAACCCCTTATGCAACTAATGAAAAACTGTTTTCT.

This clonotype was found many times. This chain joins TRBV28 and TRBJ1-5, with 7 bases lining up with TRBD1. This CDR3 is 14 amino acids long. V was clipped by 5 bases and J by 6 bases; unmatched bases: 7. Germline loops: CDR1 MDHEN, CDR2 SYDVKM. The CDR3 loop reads CASSLRQGGQPQHF. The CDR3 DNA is TGTGCCAGCAGTCTCAGACAGGGTGGTCAGCCCCAGCATTTT.

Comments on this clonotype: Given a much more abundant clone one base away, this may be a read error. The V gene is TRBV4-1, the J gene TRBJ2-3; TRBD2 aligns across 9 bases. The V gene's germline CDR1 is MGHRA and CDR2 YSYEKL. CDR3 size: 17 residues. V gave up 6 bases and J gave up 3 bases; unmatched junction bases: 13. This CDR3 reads CASSNSAASGATDTQYF. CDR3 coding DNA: TGCGCCAGCAGTAATTCTGCTGCTAGCGGGGCAACAGATACGCAGTATTTT.

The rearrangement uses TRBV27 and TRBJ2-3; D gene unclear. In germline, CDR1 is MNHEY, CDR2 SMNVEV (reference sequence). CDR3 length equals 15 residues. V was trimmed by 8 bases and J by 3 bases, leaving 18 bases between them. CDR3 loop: CASSNSGHGTDTQYF. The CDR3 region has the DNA TGTGCCAGCTCCAATTCGGGCCACGGGACAGATACGCAGTATTTT.

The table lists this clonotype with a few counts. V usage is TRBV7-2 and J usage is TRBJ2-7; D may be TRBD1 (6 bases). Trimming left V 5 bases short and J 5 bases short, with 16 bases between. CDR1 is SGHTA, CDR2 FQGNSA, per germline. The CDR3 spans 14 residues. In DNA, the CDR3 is TGTGCCAGCAGCAGAACCGGGACATTCAACGAGCAGTACTTC. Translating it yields CASSRTGTFNEQYF.

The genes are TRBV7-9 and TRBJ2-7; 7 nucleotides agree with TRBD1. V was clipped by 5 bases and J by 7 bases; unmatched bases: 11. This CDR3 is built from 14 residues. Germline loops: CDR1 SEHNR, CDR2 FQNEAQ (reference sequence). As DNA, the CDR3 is TGTGCCAGCAGCCCTACAAGGGGGCCGGGGGAGCAGTACTTC. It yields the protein CASSPTRGPGEQYF.

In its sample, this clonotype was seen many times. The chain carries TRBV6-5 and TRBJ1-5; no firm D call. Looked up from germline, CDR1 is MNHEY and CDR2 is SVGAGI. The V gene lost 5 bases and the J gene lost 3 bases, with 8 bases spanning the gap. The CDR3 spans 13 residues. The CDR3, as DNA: TGTGCCAGCAGTCCCGGGCCCAATCAGCCCCAGCATTTT. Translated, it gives CASSPGPNQPQHF.

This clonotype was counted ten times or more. The chain's CDR3 is CASSLGSSSYEQYF. For the CDR3, the DNA is TGTGCCAGCAGCCTCGGGTCTAGCTCCTACGAGCAGTACTTC. The J gene is TRBJ2-7, the V gene TRBV27; D uncertain. Germline values: CDR1 MNHEY, CDR2 SMNVEV (reference sequence). Trimming removed 6 bases at V and 0 bases at J, with 12 bases between. The CDR3 contains 14 residues.

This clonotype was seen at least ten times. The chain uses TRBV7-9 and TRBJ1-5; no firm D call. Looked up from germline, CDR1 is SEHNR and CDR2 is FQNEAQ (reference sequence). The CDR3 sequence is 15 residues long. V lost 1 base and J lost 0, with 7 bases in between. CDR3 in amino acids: CASSLEGSSNQPQHF. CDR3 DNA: TGTGCCAGCAGCTTAGAGGGTAGTAGCAATCAGCCCCAGCATTTT.

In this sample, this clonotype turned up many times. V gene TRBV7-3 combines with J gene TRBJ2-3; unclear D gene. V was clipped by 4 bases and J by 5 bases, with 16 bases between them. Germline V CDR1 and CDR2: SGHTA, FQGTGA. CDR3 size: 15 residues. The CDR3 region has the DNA TGTGCCAGCAGCTCCGATGGGTCCCTTATAGATACGCAGTATTTT. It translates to CASSSDGSLIDTQYF.

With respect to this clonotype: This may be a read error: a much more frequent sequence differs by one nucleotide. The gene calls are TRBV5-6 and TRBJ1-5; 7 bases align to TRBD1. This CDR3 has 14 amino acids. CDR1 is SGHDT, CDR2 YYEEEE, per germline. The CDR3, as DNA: TGTGCCAGCAGCTTACAGGGGCGCAATCAGCCCCAGCGTTTT. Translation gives CASSLQGRNQPQRF.

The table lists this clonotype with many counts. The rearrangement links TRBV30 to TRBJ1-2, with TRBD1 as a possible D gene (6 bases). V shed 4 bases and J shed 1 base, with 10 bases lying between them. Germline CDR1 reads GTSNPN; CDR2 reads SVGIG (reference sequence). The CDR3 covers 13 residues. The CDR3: CAWNTGINYGYTF. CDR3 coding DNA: TGTGCCTGGAACACAGGGATTAACTATGGCTACACCTTC.

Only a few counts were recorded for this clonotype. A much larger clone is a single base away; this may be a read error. The chain's CDR3 is CASSQESRDYTGELLF. Here the CDR3 DNA reads TGCGCCAGCAGCCAAGAGTCCAGGGATTACACCGGGGAGCTGCTTTTT. The chain combines TRBV4-1 with TRBJ2-2; perhaps D is TRBD1 or TRBD2 (5 bases each). This CDR3 has 16 residues. Germline CDR1 reads MGHRA; CDR2 reads YSYEKL.

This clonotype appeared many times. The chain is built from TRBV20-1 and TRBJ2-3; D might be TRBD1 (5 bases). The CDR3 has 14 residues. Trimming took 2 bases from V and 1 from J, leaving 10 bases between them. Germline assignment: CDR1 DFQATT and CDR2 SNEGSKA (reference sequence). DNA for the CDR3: TGCAGTGCTAGACTGGGGCCTGGCACAGATACGCAGTATTTT. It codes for CSARLGPGTDTQYF.

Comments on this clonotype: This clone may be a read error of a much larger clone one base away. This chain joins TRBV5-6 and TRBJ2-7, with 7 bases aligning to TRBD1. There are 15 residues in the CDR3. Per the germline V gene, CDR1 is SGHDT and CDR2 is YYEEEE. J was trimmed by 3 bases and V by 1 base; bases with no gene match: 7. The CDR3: CASSLSGTEGYEQYF. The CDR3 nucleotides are TGTGCCAGCAGCTTGTCCGGGACAGAGGGCTACGAGCAGTACTTC. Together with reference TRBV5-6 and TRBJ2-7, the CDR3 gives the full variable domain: DAGVTQSPTHLIKTRGQQVTLRCSPKSGHDTVSWYQQALGQGPQFIFQYYEEEERQRGNFPDRFSGHQFPNYSSELNVNALLLGDSALYLCASSLSGTEGYEQYFGPGTRLTVT.

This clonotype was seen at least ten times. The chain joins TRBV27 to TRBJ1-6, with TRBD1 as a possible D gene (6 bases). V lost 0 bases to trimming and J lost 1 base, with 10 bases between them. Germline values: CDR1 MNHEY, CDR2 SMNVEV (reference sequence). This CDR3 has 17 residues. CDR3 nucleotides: TGTGCCAGCAGTTTATCGGGGGGGGCTTCCTATAATTCACCCCTCCACTTT. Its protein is CASSLSGGASYNSPLHF.

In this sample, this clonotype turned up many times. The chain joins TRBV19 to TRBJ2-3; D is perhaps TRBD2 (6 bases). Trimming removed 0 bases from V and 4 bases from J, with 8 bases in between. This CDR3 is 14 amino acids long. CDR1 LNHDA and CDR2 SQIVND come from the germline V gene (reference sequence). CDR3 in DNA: TGTGCCAGTAGTATAGAAGGAGGGGCAGATACGCAGTATTTT. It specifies CASSIEGGADTQYF.

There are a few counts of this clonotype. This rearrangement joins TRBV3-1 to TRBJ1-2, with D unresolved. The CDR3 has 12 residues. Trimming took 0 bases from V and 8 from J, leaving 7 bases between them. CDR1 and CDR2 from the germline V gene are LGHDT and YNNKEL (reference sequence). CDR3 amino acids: CASSQEGRGYTF. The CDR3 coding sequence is TGTGCCAGCAGCCAAGAGGGGAGAGGCTACACCTTC.

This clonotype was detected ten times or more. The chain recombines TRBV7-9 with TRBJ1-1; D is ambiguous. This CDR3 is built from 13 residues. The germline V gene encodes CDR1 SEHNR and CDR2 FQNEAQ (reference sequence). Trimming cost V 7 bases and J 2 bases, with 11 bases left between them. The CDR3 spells CASTVGPNTEAFF. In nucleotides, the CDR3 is TGTGCCAGCACCGTCGGACCAAACACTGAAGCTTTCTTT.